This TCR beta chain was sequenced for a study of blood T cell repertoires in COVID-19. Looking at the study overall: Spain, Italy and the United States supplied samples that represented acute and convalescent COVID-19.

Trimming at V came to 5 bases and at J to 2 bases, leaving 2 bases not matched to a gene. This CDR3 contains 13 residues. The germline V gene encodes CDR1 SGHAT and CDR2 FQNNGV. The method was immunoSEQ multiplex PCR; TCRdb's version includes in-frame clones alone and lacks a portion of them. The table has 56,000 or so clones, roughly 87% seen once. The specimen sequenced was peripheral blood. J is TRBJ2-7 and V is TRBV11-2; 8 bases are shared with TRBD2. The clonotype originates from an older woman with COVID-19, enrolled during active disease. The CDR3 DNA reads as TGTGCCAGCAGCCGGGGGGGCACCTACGAGCAGTACTTC. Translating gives CASSRGGTYEQYF.